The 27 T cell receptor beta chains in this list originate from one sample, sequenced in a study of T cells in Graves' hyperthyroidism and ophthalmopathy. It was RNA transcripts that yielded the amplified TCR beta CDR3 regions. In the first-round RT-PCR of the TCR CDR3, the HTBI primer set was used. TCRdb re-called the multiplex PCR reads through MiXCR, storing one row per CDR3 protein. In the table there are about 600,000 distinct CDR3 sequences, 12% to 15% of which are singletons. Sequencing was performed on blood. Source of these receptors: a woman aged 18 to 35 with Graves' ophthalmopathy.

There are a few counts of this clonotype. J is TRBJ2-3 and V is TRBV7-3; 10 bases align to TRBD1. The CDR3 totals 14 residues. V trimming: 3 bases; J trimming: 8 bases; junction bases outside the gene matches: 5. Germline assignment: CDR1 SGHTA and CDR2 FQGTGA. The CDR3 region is CASSFGTGEGTQYF. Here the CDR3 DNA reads TGTGCCAGCAGCTTCGGGACAGGGGAGGGTACGCAGTATTTT.

Here the CDR3 reads CSARGEGQEAFF. CDR3 DNA: TGCAGTGCTAGAGGGGAGGGACAGGAAGCTTTCTTT. The chain employs TRBV20-1 and TRBJ1-1; TRBD1 matches at 7 bases. The V segment lost 1 base and the J segment 8 bases; nucleotides outside the gene matches: 4. Germline loops: CDR1 DFQATT, CDR2 SNEGSKA (reference sequence). CDR3 size: 12 residues.

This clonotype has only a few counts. As DNA, the CDR3 is TGTGCCAGCAGCTTAGGGCGTTGGGCAGGGGGGATTCCTGGAAACACCATATATTTT. This sequence encodes CASSLGRWAGGIPGNTIYF. The chain employs TRBV7-6 and TRBJ1-3; 7 bases are shared with TRBD1. V lost 1 base to trimming and J lost 2 bases; unmatched junction nucleotides: 14. Germline CDR1 and CDR2: SGHVS and FNYEAQ. The CDR3 sequence is 19 residues long.

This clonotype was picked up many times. DNA for the CDR3: TGTGCCAGCAGCGTAGAGGGACTAGTTTACAATGAGCAGTTCTTC. This gives the protein CASSVEGLVYNEQFF. The chain joins TRBV7-3 to TRBJ2-1; 8 nucleotides align to TRBD2. There are 15 residues in the CDR3. The germline gives CDR1 SGHTA, CDR2 FQGTGA. V gave up 5 bases and J gave up 4 bases; unmatched junction bases: 7.

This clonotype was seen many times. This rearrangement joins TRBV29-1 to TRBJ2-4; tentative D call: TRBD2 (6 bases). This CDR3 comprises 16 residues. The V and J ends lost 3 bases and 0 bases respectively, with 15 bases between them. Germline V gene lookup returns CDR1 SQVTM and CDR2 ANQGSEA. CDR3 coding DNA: TGCAGCGTTGAGCGACTCGGGGGTTTAGCCAAAAACATTCAGTACTTC. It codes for CSVERLGGLAKNIQYF.

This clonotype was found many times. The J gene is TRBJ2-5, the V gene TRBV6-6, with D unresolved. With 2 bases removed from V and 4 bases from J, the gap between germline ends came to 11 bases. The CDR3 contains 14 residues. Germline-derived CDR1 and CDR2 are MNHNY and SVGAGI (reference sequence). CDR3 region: CASSYGWAAETQYF. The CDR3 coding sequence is TGTGCCAGCAGTTACGGCTGGGCGGCAGAGACCCAGTACTTC.

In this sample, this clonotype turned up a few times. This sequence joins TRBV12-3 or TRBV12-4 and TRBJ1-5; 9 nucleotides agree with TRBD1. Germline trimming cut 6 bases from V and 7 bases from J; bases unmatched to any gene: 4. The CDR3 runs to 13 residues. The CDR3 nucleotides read TGTGCCAGCAGGGGGGACAGGGCACAGCCCCAGCATTTT. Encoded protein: CASRGDRAQPQHF.

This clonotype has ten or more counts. As DNA, the CDR3 is TGCGCCAGCAGCTTGGAAAGACAGGACTATGGCTACACCTTC. Translated: CASSLERQDYGYTF. The chain carries TRBV5-1 and TRBJ1-2, with D perhaps matching TRBD1 (6 bases). The ends were cut back, 0 bases at V and 3 bases at J, with 9 bases in the middle. The CDR3 loop spans 14 amino acids. The germline V gene encodes CDR1 SGHRS and CDR2 YFSETQ.

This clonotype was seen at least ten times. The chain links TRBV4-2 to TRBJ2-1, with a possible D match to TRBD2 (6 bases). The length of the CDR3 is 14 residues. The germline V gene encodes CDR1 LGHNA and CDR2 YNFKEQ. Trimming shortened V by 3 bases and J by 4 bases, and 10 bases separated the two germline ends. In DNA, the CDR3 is TGTGCCAGCAGCCATCTGGGACTTTACAATGAGCAGTTCTTC. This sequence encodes CASSHLGLYNEQFF.

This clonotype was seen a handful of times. The CDR3 here is CASSLGESTNEQFF. The CDR3 DNA follows: TGCGCCAGCAGCCTCGGCGAGTCGACCAATGAGCAGTTCTTC. The genes are TRBV4-1 and TRBJ2-1; D remains ambiguous. CDR3 length equals 14 residues. V was pared by 4 bases and J by 6 bases, with 13 bases between. CDR1 is MGHRA, CDR2 YSYEKL, per germline.

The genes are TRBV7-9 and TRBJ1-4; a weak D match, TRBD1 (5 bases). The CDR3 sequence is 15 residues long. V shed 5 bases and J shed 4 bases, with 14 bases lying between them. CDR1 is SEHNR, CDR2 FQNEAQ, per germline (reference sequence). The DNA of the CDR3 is TGTGCCAGCAGCAAATCAGGGAGGGATAATGAAAAACTGTTTTTT. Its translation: CASSKSGRDNEKLFF.

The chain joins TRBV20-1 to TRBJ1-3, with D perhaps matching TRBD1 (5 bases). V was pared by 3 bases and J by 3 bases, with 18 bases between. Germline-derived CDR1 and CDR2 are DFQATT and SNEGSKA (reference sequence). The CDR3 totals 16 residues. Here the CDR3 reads CSASSGSGTVGNTIYF. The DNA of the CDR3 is TGCAGTGCTAGCAGTGGATCCGGGACGGTTGGAAACACCATATATTTT.

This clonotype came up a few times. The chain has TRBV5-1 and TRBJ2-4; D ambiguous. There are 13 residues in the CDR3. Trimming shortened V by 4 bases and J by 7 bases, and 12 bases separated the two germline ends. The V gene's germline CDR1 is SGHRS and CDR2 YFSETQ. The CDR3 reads CASSPVGMNIQYF. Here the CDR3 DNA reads TGCGCCAGCAGCCCCGTAGGGATGAACATTCAGTACTTC.

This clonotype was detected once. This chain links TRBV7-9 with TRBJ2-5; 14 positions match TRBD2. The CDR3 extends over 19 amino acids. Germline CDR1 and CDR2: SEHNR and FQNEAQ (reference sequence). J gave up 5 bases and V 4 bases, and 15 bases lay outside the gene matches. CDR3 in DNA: TGTGCCAGCAGCTCCCCCCGGGGGGGGGGACTAGCGGGAGAGGAGACCCAGTACTTC. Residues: CASSSPRGGGLAGEETQYF.

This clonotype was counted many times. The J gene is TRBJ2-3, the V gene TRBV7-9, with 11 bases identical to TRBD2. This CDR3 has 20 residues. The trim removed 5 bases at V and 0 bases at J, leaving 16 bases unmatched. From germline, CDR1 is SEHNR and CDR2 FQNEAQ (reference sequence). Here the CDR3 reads CASSPSSGRSMGSSTDTQYF. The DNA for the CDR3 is TGTGCCAGCAGCCCTTCTAGCGGGAGGAGTATGGGTTCTAGCACAGATACGCAGTATTTT.

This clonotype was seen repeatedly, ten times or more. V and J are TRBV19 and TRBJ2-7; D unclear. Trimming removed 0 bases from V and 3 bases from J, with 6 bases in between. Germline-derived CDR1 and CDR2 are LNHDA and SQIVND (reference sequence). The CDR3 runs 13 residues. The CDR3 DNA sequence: TGTGCCAGTAGTATAGATCTAAGCTACGAGCAGTACTTC. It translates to CASSIDLSYEQYF. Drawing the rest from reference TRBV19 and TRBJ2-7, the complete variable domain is DGGITQSPKYLFRKEGQNVTLSCEQNLNHDAMYWYRQDPGQGLRLIYYSQIVNDFQKGDIAEGYSVSREKKESFPLTVTSAQKNPTAFYLCASSIDLSYEQYFGPGTRLTVT.

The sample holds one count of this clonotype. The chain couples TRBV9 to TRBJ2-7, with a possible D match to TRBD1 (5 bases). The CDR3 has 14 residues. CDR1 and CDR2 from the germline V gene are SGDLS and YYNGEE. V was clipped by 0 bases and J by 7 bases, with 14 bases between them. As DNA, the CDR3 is TGTGCCAGCAGCGTAGCAGTGGGGCTGGGTGAGCAGTACTTC. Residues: CASSVAVGLGEQYF.

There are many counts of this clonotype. The CDR3 sequence: CSVEIIGGNTEAFF. The CDR3 region has the DNA TGCAGCGTTGAAATTATTGGGGGGAACACTGAAGCTTTCTTT. V usage is TRBV29-1 and J usage is TRBJ1-1, with a tentative D call TRBD1 (5 bases). Germline V gene data show CDR1 as SQVTM and CDR2 as ANQGSEA. This CDR3 is 14 amino acids long. Trimming pared 2 bases from V and 1 base from J, leaving 11 bases between. The complete variable domain, with remaining parts taken from reference TRBV29-1 and TRBJ1-1, reads SAVISQKPSRDICQRGTSLTIQCQVDSQVTMMFWYRQQPGQSLTLIATANQGSEATYESGFVIDKFPISRPNLTFSTLTVSNMSPEDSSIYLCSVEIIGGNTEAFFGQGTRLTVV.

The CDR3 DNA follows: TGTGCCAGCAGCGTGGACAGGGTCCTAGATACGCAGTATTTT. This translates into CASSVDRVLDTQYF. The chain couples TRBV9 to TRBJ2-3; TRBD1 aligns across 8 bases. This CDR3 region has 14 residues. The J segment lost 5 bases and the V segment lost 2 bases, leaving 4 bases of the junction unmatched. Germline CDR1 SGDLS, CDR2 YYNGEE.

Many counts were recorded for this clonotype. As DNA, the CDR3 is TGTGCCACCGCCGGAAGCTCCTATAATTCACCCCTCCACTTT. Translated, it gives CATAGSSYNSPLHF. This sequence joins TRBV19 and TRBJ1-6; D is unresolved. The ends were cut back, 10 bases at V and 0 bases at J, with 10 bases in the middle. Per germline, CDR1 LNHDA and CDR2 SQIVND (reference sequence). The length of the CDR3 is 14 residues.

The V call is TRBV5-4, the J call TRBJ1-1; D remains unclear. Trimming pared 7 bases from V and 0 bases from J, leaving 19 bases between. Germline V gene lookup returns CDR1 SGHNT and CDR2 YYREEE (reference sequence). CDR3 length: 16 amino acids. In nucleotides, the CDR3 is TGTGCCAGCCACCCCCGTGTCCGTGGCTTGAACACTGAAGCTTTCTTT. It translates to CASHPRVRGLNTEAFF.

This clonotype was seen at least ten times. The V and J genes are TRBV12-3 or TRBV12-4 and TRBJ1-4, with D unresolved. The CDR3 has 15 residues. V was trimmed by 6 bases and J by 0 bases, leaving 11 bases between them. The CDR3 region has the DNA TGTGCCAGCAGACGCCAAACTGCAACTAATGAAAAACTGTTTTTT. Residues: CASRRQTATNEKLFF.

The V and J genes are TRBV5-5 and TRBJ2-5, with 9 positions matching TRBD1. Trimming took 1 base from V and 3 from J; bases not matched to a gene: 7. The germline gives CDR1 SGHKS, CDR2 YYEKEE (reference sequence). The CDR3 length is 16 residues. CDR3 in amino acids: CASSLFPGQGKETQYF. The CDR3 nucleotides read TGTGCCAGCAGCTTGTTCCCGGGACAGGGTAAAGAGACCCAGTACTTC.

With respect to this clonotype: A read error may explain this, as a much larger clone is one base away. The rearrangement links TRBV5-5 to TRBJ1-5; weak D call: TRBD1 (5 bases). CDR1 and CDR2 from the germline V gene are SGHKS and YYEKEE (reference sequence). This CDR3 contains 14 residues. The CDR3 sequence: CASSTGQTNQPRHF. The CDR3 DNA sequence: TGTGCCAGCAGCACCGGACAAACCAATCAGCCCCGGCATTTT.

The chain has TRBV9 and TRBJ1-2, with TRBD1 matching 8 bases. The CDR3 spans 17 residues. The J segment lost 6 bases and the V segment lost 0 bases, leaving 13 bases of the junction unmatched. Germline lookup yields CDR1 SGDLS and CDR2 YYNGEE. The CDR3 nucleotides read TGTGCCAGCAGCGTAGGCCTCTGGACAGGGACGGTCAATGGCTACACCTTC. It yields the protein CASSVGLWTGTVNGYTF.

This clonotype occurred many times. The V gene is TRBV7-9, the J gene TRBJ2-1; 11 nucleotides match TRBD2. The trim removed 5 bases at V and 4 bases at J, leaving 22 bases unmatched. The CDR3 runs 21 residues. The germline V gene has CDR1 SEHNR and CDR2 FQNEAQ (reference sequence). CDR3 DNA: TGTGCCAGCAGCCCCGGGGGGCCGGGGGTAGCGGGAGGGCCTTCGTACAATGAGCAGTTCTTC. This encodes CASSPGGPGVAGGPSYNEQFF.

CDR3 region: CASSLVTSGSDEQYF. Written as DNA, the CDR3 is TGTGCCAGCAGCTTGGTAACTAGCGGGAGCGACGAGCAGTACTTC. The chain carries TRBV5-6 and TRBJ2-7; 11 bases map to TRBD2. Trimming took 0 bases from V and 5 from J; bases not matched to a gene: 4. The germline V gene encodes CDR1 SGHDT and CDR2 YYEEEE. The CDR3 runs to 15 residues.